The 3 T cell receptor beta chains below were found in one sample sequenced in a study of PD-L1 blockade in urothelial cancer. Produced via immunoSEQ multiplex PCR; TCRdb's table is partial and in-frame only. Of some 100,000 clones in the sample, approximately 91% were seen once. Sequencing was performed on PBMCs, taken around atezolizumab (anti-PD-L1) treatment. These receptors were obtained from a woman older than 75 with urothelial cancer.

The genes are TRBV5-1 and TRBJ2-6; TRBD2 matches 7 bases. Per the germline V gene, CDR1 is SGHRS and CDR2 is YFSETQ. The CDR3 sequence is 16 residues long. V shed 3 bases, J shed 0 bases, and the junction held 3 bases outside the gene matches. The CDR3 DNA is TGCGCCAGCAGCTCCGGGGGGTTCTCTGGGGCCAACGTCCTGACTTTC. Amino acid sequence: CASSSGGFSGANVLTF.

The genes are TRBV6-6 and TRBJ2-2; D may be TRBD1 (6 bases). V shed 6 bases and J shed 5 bases, with 13 bases lying between them. Germline loops: CDR1 MNHNY, CDR2 SVGAGI (reference sequence). This CDR3 has 14 residues. The CDR3 DNA sequence: TGTGCCAGCAGGCTTGGGACACGGACCGGGGAGCTGTTTTTT. Its translation is CASRLGTRTGELFF.

This chain uses TRBV6-6 with TRBJ1-5; 9 bases map to TRBD1. CDR1 and CDR2 (germline): MNHNY, SVGAGI (reference sequence). V was clipped by 5 bases and J by 4 bases; unmatched bases: 3. There are 14 residues in the CDR3. In DNA, the CDR3 is TGTGCCAGCAGTCCCGGGACAGGGAATCAGCCCCAGCATTTT. Translated, it gives CASSPGTGNQPQHF.